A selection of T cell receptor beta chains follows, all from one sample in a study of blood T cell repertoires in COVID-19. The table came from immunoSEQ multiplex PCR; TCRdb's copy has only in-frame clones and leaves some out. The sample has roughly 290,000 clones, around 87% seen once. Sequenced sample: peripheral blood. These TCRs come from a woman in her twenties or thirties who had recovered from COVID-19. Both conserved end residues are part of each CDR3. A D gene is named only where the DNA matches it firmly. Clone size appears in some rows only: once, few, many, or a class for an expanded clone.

CDR3nt: TGTGCCAGCAGCTTGGGGGACAATTTCTACGAGCAGTACTTC
CDR3aa: CASSLGDNFYEQYF
abundance: NA
v_gene: TRBV5-6
j_gene: TRBJ2-7
d_gene: NA
len: 14

CDR3nt: TGTGCCAGCAGCTTTGGGACTCTCCCAGAGACCCAGTACTTC
CDR3aa: CASSFGTLPETQYF
abundance: few
v_gene: TRBV7-2
j_gene: TRBJ2-5
d_gene: NA
len: 14

CDR3nt: TGCGCCAGCAGCCAGCAGACTAGTTCAGATACGCAGTATTTT
CDR3aa: CASSQQTSSDTQYF
abundance: NA
v_gene: TRBV5-1
j_gene: TRBJ2-3
d_gene: NA
len: 14

CDR3nt: TGTGCCAGCAGCCCCTGGGGGCTAGCGGGAGAGACCCAGTACTTC
CDR3aa: CASSPWGLAGETQYF
abundance: NA
v_gene: TRBV7-3
j_gene: TRBJ2-5
d_gene: TRBD2
len: 15

CDR3nt: TGTGCCAGCAGTTCGGGACTAGCGATTTACGAGCAGTACTTC
CDR3aa: CASSSGLAIYEQYF
abundance: NA
v_gene: TRBV6-5
j_gene: TRBJ2-7
d_gene: TRBD2
len: 14

CDR3nt: TGTGCCAGCAGTTTAATGGGACAGGGGAGCTCCTATAATTCACCCCTCCACTTT
CDR3aa: CASSLMGQGSSYNSPLHF
abundance: few
v_gene: TRBV27
j_gene: TRBJ1-6
d_gene: TRBD1
len: 18

CDR3nt: TGCAGCGTTGAAGGTGGGACTAGCGGGGGGGCCGATATCAATGAGCAGTTCTTC
CDR3aa: CSVEGGTSGGADINEQFF
abundance: NA
v_gene: TRBV29-1
j_gene: TRBJ2-1
d_gene: TRBD2
len: 18

CDR3nt: TGTGCCAGCAGTTACGACAGGGGCAATCAGCCCCAGCATTTT
CDR3aa: CASSYDRGNQPQHF
abundance: NA
v_gene: TRBV6-6
j_gene: TRBJ1-5
d_gene: TRBD1
len: 14

CDR3nt: TGTGCTAGCAGCATTTCGGGACTAGCGGACAATGAGCAGTTCTTC
CDR3aa: CASSISGLADNEQFF
abundance: few
v_gene: TRBV7-7
j_gene: TRBJ2-1
d_gene: TRBD2
len: 15

CDR3nt: TGTGCCAGTCGAATTGGTACAAAGAACACTGAAGCTTTCTTT
CDR3aa: CASRIGTKNTEAFF
abundance: NA
v_gene: TRBV19
j_gene: TRBJ1-1
d_gene: NA
len: 14

CDR3nt: TGTGCCAGTAGTATTCTTCCAGACGAGCAGTACTTC
CDR3aa: CASSILPDEQYF
abundance: NA
v_gene: TRBV19
j_gene: TRBJ2-7
d_gene: NA
len: 12

CDR3nt: TGTGCCAGCAGTTGGACTAGTTCCAACCGGGAGACCCAGTACTTC
CDR3aa: CASSWTSSNRETQYF
abundance: once
v_gene: TRBV6-1
j_gene: TRBJ2-5
d_gene: TRBD2
len: 15

CDR3nt: TGCGCCAGCAGCCTATCACTAGCGGGGTCAGATACGCAGTATTTT
CDR3aa: CASSLSLAGSDTQYF
abundance: NA
v_gene: TRBV4-1
j_gene: TRBJ2-3
d_gene: TRBD2
len: 15

CDR3nt: TGTGCCAGTAGTATAGACCCGGACAGGCAGTTCTTC
CDR3aa: CASSIDPDRQFF
abundance: NA
v_gene: TRBV19
j_gene: TRBJ2-1
d_gene: NA
len: 12

CDR3nt: TGTGCCAGCAGCCTACTAGCGGGAGGTTCCCAAGAGACCCAGTACTTC
CDR3aa: CASSLLAGGSQETQYF
abundance: NA
v_gene: TRBV7-9
j_gene: TRBJ2-5
d_gene: TRBD2
len: 16

CDR3nt: TGTGCCAGCAGCTTCCGGAGGGGACCCAATGAGCAGTTCTTC
CDR3aa: CASSFRRGPNEQFF
abundance: NA
v_gene: TRBV13
j_gene: TRBJ2-1
d_gene: NA
len: 14

CDR3nt: TGTGCCAGCAGCTCCGGGAGTCGCTCTGGGGCCAACGTCCTGACTTTC
CDR3aa: CASSSGSRSGANVLTF
abundance: NA
v_gene: TRBV7-6
j_gene: TRBJ2-6
d_gene: NA
len: 16

CDR3nt: TGTGCCAGCAGCGAGACAGGGGGGGGGACTGAAGCTTTCTTT
CDR3aa: CASSETGGGTEAFF
abundance: NA
v_gene: TRBV6-5
j_gene: TRBJ1-1
d_gene: TRBD1
len: 14

CDR3nt: TGTGCCAGCGTCGGACAGGGGGATTACTCCTACGAGCAGTACTTC
CDR3aa: CASVGQGDYSYEQYF
abundance: NA
v_gene: TRBV21-1
j_gene: TRBJ2-7
d_gene: NA
len: 15

CDR3nt: TGCGCCAGCAGCTTCTCAGGGTACGAGCAGTACTTC
CDR3aa: CASSFSGYEQYF
abundance: NA
v_gene: TRBV5-1
j_gene: TRBJ2-7
d_gene: NA
len: 12

CDR3nt: TGTGCCAGCAGTCGGCAGGACAGGGGGCGCGAGGTAGGCAAGGATCCCTACAATGAGCAGTTCTTC
CDR3aa: CASSRQDRGREVGKDPYNEQFF
abundance: NA
v_gene: TRBV2
j_gene: TRBJ2-1
d_gene: TRBD1
len: 22

CDR3nt: TGCGCCAGCAGCCCGGATCCTGCGGGACTAGCGGGAGTTAGCGAGCAGTACTTC
CDR3aa: CASSPDPAGLAGVSEQYF
abundance: NA
v_gene: TRBV5-1
j_gene: TRBJ2-7
d_gene: TRBD2
len: 18

CDR3nt: TGTGCCAGCAGCCCCGCCAGGACAGACTATAATTCACCCCTCCACTTT
CDR3aa: CASSPARTDYNSPLHF
abundance: NA
v_gene: TRBV4-2
j_gene: TRBJ1-6
d_gene: NA
len: 16

CDR3nt: TGTGCCAGCAGTTTTTCAGAAGGGCGGGAGACGAACACCGGGGAGCTGTTTTTT
CDR3aa: CASSFSEGRETNTGELFF
abundance: NA
v_gene: TRBV27
j_gene: TRBJ2-2
d_gene: TRBD2
len: 18

CDR3nt: TGCGCCAGCACCGGTCAGGGGAACAATGAGCAGTTCTTC
CDR3aa: CASTGQGNNEQFF
abundance: once
v_gene: TRBV5-1
j_gene: TRBJ2-1
d_gene: NA
len: 13

CDR3nt: TGTGCCAGTAGTATAGGGACAGCGGACACTGAAGCTTTCTTT
CDR3aa: CASSIGTADTEAFF
abundance: NA
v_gene: TRBV19
j_gene: TRBJ1-1
d_gene: NA
len: 14

CDR3nt: TGTGCCAGTTTGGACAGGGGCCAAGAGACCCAGTACTTC
CDR3aa: CASLDRGQETQYF
abundance: NA
v_gene: TRBV19
j_gene: TRBJ2-5
d_gene: TRBD1
len: 13

CDR3nt: TGTGCCAGCAGTCAGACAGGGGGCTCTCCCGACACCGGGGAGCTGTTTTTT
CDR3aa: CASSQTGGSPDTGELFF
abundance: NA
v_gene: TRBV6-4
j_gene: TRBJ2-2
d_gene: TRBD1
len: 17

CDR3nt: TGTGCCAGCAGCTCGGCGGGACCAGGGGAGCTGTTTTTT
CDR3aa: CASSSAGPGELFF
abundance: NA
v_gene: TRBV3-1/TRBV3-2
j_gene: TRBJ2-2
d_gene: NA
len: 13

CDR3nt: TGCGCCAGCAGCCAAATGAGAACCTCACCCCTCCACTTT
CDR3aa: CASSQMRTSPLHF
abundance: NA
v_gene: TRBV4-1
j_gene: TRBJ1-6
d_gene: NA
len: 13

CDR3nt: TGCAGCGTAAACAGGGCGAACACTGAAGCTTTCTTT
CDR3aa: CSVNRANTEAFF
abundance: NA
v_gene: TRBV29-1
j_gene: TRBJ1-1
d_gene: NA
len: 12

CDR3nt: TGTGCCAGCAGTTTAGCATTGACAAATGAGCAGTTCTTC
CDR3aa: CASSLALTNEQFF
abundance: NA
v_gene: TRBV12-3/TRBV12-4
j_gene: TRBJ2-1
d_gene: NA
len: 13

CDR3nt: TGTGCCAGCAGCTTAGATAAAGGGGGCGCGGACTATGGCTACACCTTC
CDR3aa: CASSLDKGGADYGYTF
abundance: NA
v_gene: TRBV11-2
j_gene: TRBJ1-2
d_gene: TRBD1
len: 16

CDR3nt: TGTGCCAGCAGCTTGGGACTAGCGGACACAGATACGCAGTATTTT
CDR3aa: CASSLGLADTDTQYF
abundance: once
v_gene: TRBV7-2
j_gene: TRBJ2-3
d_gene: TRBD2
len: 15

CDR3nt: TGTGCCAGCAGTAGAACTAGCACAGATACGCAGTATTTT
CDR3aa: CASSRTSTDTQYF
abundance: NA
v_gene: TRBV6-2/TRBV6-3
j_gene: TRBJ2-3
d_gene: NA
len: 13

CDR3nt: TGCGCCAGCAGCCAAGACGGTGGCACCGGGGAGCTGTTTTTT
CDR3aa: CASSQDGGTGELFF
abundance: NA
v_gene: TRBV4-1
j_gene: TRBJ2-2
d_gene: NA
len: 14

CDR3nt: TGTGCCAGCAGCTTATCTAGCGGGGCCTACAATGAGCAGTTCTTC
CDR3aa: CASSLSSGAYNEQFF
abundance: NA
v_gene: TRBV7-3
j_gene: TRBJ2-1
d_gene: TRBD2
len: 15

CDR3nt: TGTGCCACCAGTGATGGGGGGACAGCGGACACTGAAGCTTTCTTT
CDR3aa: CATSDGGTADTEAFF
abundance: NA
v_gene: TRBV24-1
j_gene: TRBJ1-1
d_gene: TRBD1
len: 15

CDR3nt: TGTGCCAGCGGATCGCTAGCGACTAGCTCCTACAATGAGCAGTTCTTC
CDR3aa: CASGSLATSSYNEQFF
abundance: NA
v_gene: TRBV2
j_gene: TRBJ2-1
d_gene: NA
len: 16

CDR3nt: TGTGCCATCAGGGGATTGACAGGGAGTAACTATGGCTACACCTTC
CDR3aa: CAIRGLTGSNYGYTF
abundance: NA
v_gene: TRBV10-3
j_gene: TRBJ1-2
d_gene: TRBD1
len: 15

CDR3nt: TGTGCCAGCAGCTTAGATTCCGGGACTGGTAACTATGGCTACACCTTC
CDR3aa: CASSLDSGTGNYGYTF
abundance: NA
v_gene: TRBV11-2
j_gene: TRBJ1-2
d_gene: NA
len: 16

CDR3nt: TGCGCCAGCAGTGATAGGACTAGCGGGACTAGGGGTTTAGCCAAAAACATTCAGTACTTC
CDR3aa: CASSDRTSGTRGLAKNIQYF
abundance: NA
v_gene: TRBV10-2
j_gene: TRBJ2-4
d_gene: TRBD2
len: 20

CDR3nt: TGTGCCAGCAGCCAATATCTAACCGGTGAAGCTTTCTTT
CDR3aa: CASSQYLTGEAFF
abundance: NA
v_gene: TRBV14
j_gene: TRBJ1-1
d_gene: NA
len: 13

CDR3nt: TGTGCCAGCAGTTCTTCTCCGGGCACCGGGGAGCTGTTTTTT
CDR3aa: CASSSSPGTGELFF
abundance: NA
v_gene: TRBV6-4
j_gene: TRBJ2-2
d_gene: NA
len: 14

CDR3nt: TGTGCCAGCAGTGAGGGACAGGGGAGTTCCTATGGCTACACCTTC
CDR3aa: CASSEGQGSSYGYTF
abundance: once
v_gene: TRBV6-1
j_gene: TRBJ1-2
d_gene: TRBD1
len: 15

CDR3nt: TGTGCCAGCAGTCCCGCCTGGGAGCCCTCGACGGAGACCCAGTACTTC
CDR3aa: CASSPAWEPSTETQYF
abundance: NA
v_gene: TRBV27
j_gene: TRBJ2-5
d_gene: NA
len: 16

CDR3nt: TGTGCCACCAGCAGAGAGCAGGGCGACGAGCAGTACTTC
CDR3aa: CATSREQGDEQYF
abundance: NA
v_gene: TRBV15
j_gene: TRBJ2-7
d_gene: NA
len: 13

CDR3nt: TGTGCCAGTAGTCCTACAGCGGGTATCTCCTACGAGCAGTACTTC
CDR3aa: CASSPTAGISYEQYF
abundance: NA
v_gene: TRBV19
j_gene: TRBJ2-7
d_gene: NA
len: 15

CDR3nt: TGTGCTAGCACCAGACTTGAAAGGGAGGGCGACAATGAGCAGTTCTTC
CDR3aa: CASTRLEREGDNEQFF
abundance: NA
v_gene: TRBV7-7
j_gene: TRBJ2-1
d_gene: TRBD2
len: 16

CDR3nt: TGTGCCAGCAGCTTAGGAAGCGTAGGAGGTCGACAAGAGAATGAGCAGTTCTTC
CDR3aa: CASSLGSVGGRQENEQFF
abundance: once
v_gene: TRBV7-2
j_gene: TRBJ2-1
d_gene: NA
len: 18

CDR3nt: TGTGCCAGCAGTCAGCCCAGGAGGGAAGCTTTCTTT
CDR3aa: CASSQPRREAFF
abundance: NA
v_gene: TRBV5-5
j_gene: TRBJ1-1
d_gene: NA
len: 12

CDR3nt: TGTGCCAGCAGTTTTTTCCTGGGACAGGGGCGTGACGAGCAGTACTTC
CDR3aa: CASSFFLGQGRDEQYF
abundance: NA
v_gene: TRBV27
j_gene: TRBJ2-7
d_gene: TRBD1
len: 16

CDR3nt: TGTGCCAGCAGCTTAGGCGGACTAGCGGGACTACATGAATACGAGCAGTACTTC
CDR3aa: CASSLGGLAGLHEYEQYF
abundance: NA
v_gene: TRBV7-8
j_gene: TRBJ2-7
d_gene: TRBD2
len: 18

CDR3nt: TGTGCCAGCGCGGGGGCAACTAATGAAAAACTGTTTTTT
CDR3aa: CASAGATNEKLFF
abundance: NA
v_gene: TRBV2
j_gene: TRBJ1-4
d_gene: NA
len: 13

CDR3nt: TGTGCCTGGAGTAGACAGGGGGCGGGCACCGGGGAGCTGTTTTTT
CDR3aa: CAWSRQGAGTGELFF
abundance: NA
v_gene: TRBV30
j_gene: TRBJ2-2
d_gene: TRBD1
len: 15